This TCR beta chain was observed in a study of regulatory T cells in long-lasting Graves disease (dated by TCRdb to the early 2020s). For the study in its entirety: Persistent Graves' disease meant more than 5 years of antithyroid drug treatment with TSH receptor autoantibodies that stayed positive. This study used TCR sequencing and RNA sequencing of peripheral blood to compare persistent Graves' disease patients against newly diagnosed Graves' disease patients. The study was conducted in China and was registered as a clinical trial. A total of around 35 samples underwent TCR sequencing: some 13 from persistent and approximately 20 from newly diagnosed Graves' disease patients. Persistent Graves' disease patients in the clinical cohort had taken antithyroid drugs for approximately ten years on average.

Library preparation was by multiplex PCR. The sequencer listed for this sample is Illumina HiSeq 4000. To build TCR beta libraries, CDR3 regions were amplified by Arm-PCR using iRepertoire HTBI primers. PCR products were gel purified before sequencing. The authors' analysis ran thus. Across samples, roughly 60 TRBV and approximately 15 TRBJ segments were identified and used for gene usage analysis of CDR3 amino acid clonotypes. Filtered high-quality paired reads were merged into contigs using COPE and FqMerger. BLAST was used to align contigs to IMGT TRBV, TRBD and TRBJ reference genes, with CDR3 defined following IMGT. Clonotypes above 0.1% frequency were classified as highly expanded clones. Shannon entropy was used to measure repertoire diversity, and the Gini coefficient was used to measure V-J evenness. Clonotypes shared by more than one individual were considered public. In TCRdb, the public reads were trimmed at Q25 with fastp and aligned with MiXCR, with productive beta chains retained. Identical CDR3 protein sequences are pooled into one entry, listed with their most common genes and DNA. These V and J calls rely on TCRdb rather than the paper's analysis. Here the sample has roughly 500,000 distinct CDR3 sequences; 20% to 25% occur a single time. In total, the top ten clones hold roughly 7% of the sample.

The sample holds many counts of this clonotype. Its antigen is unknown. No much larger clone is present one base from it, and per-base qualities are unavailable. What the research found in general, with its limitations: Because the primary lesion, thyroid tissue, could not be accessed, the study looked at peripheral blood alone. Persistent patients shared more public clonotypes among themselves (around 2,700) than newly diagnosed patients did (approximately 970). The authors noted that the small sample size was a limitation that may lower accuracy. Sequencing and analysis were restricted to the TCR beta chain. Compared with newly diagnosed patients, patients with persistent Graves' disease had lower TCR Shannon entropy and fewer highly expanded clones, which suggests clonal expansion. Persistent disease showed preferential use of TRBV28, TRBJ1-2 and TRBJ2-5, whereas newly diagnosed disease favored TRBV20-1 and TRBJ2-1.

CDR1 and CDR2 (MNHNS, SASEGT) derive from the germline V gene. V is clipped by 5 bases and J by 2 bases, and the sequence between their germline boundaries is 12 bases long. The CDR3 starts with the cysteine, ends with the phenylalanine, and has 14 residues. The DNA shown is the 42-base CDR3, in frame from base 1. The time point label on this specimen signifies: persistent/refractory GD, antithyroid drugs over 5 years with positive TRAb. For both TCR sequencing and RNA sequencing, RNA was extracted from PBMCs using TRIzol. The diagnosis of Graves' disease was made according to American Thyroid Association guidelines. Patients were recruited from an endocrinology department in Xi'an, China. Each patient gave 9 to 10 milliliters of peripheral blood, collected in an EDTA anticoagulant tube. PBMCs were isolated by Ficoll Paque Plus density gradient separation without further T cell sorting. An Agilent 2100 Bioanalyzer and agarose gel were used to check RNA quality, and a NanoDrop 2000 was used to measure RNA concentration.

This sequence originates from a female donor with Graves disease. The rearrangement joined TRBV6-1 to TRBJ2-5; the D segment cannot be called with confidence. The material was peripheral blood mononuclear cells (PBMCs), obtained when the disease was refractory, from a patient treated with antithyroid drugs. The base sequence is TGTGCCAGCAGTATTATCGCGGCTCAAGAGACCCAGTACTTC. Its amino acids are CASSIIAAQETQYF.